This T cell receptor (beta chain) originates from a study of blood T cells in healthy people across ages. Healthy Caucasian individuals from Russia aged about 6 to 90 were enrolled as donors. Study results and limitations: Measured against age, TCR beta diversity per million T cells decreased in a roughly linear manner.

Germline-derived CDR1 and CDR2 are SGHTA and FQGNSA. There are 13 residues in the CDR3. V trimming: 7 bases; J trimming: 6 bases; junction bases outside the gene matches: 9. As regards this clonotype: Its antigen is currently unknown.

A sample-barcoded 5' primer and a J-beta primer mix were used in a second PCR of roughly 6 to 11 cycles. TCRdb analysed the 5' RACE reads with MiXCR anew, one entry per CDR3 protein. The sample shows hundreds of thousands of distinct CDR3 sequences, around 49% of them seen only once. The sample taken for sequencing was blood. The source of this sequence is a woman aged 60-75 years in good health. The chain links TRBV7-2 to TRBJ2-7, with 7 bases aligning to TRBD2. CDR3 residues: CASMGGKTGEQYF. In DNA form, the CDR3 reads TGTGCCAGCATGGGGGGGAAAACTGGCGAGCAGTACTTC.